A selection of T cell receptor beta chains follows, all from one sample in a study of cytomegalovirus exposure and HLA in healthy donors. Repertoires were generated with immunoSEQ multiplex PCR, while TCRdb's copy carries only in-frame clones and drops some. In the table there are roughly 140,000 clones, 78% of which are singletons. Sequencing input: PBMCs. These receptor sequences come from a woman between 40 and 55 years old in good health and CMV-seropositive. Each CDR3 is given with its conserved first and last residue. Size tells how often a clone was seen (once, few, many) or the class of an expanded clone, and some rows leave it out.

v_call	clone_size	j_call	cdr3_length	cdr3_aa
TRBV11-2	few	TRBJ1-2	14	CASSPGQGNYGYTF
TRBV5-1	.	TRBJ2-7	15	CASSLYGTGIYEQYF
TRBV7-9	.	TRBJ1-4	15	CASSFQEGTNEKLFF
TRBV9	.	TRBJ2-1	16	CASSAPKREEVNEQFF
TRBV28	.	TRBJ1-5	13	CASSTPETGSQHF
TRBV14	.	TRBJ1-2	15	CASSPAPDRLHGYTF
TRBV14	.	TRBJ2-1	12	CASSQAGNEQFF
TRBV29-1	once	TRBJ2-7	14	CSVVGLAEAYEQYF
TRBV30	.	TRBJ2-1	13	CASPGQGTLGQFF
TRBV29-1	.	TRBJ1-1	12	CSVAGLNTEAFF
TRBV4-1	.	TRBJ1-5	17	CASSHGQGDYSNQPQHF
TRBV29-1	.	TRBJ1-1	14	CSVEGGGEGTEAFF
TRBV7-3	.	TRBJ2-3	13	CASSPPGTDTQYF
TRBV6-9	.	TRBJ2-5	15	CASSLSAGDQETQYF
TRBV6-5	.	TRBJ2-3	13	CASQREASDTQYF
TRBV19	.	TRBJ2-5	16	CASSESAGTIQETQYF
TRBV18	.	TRBJ2-7	13	CASSPPSSYEQYF
TRBV11-2	.	TRBJ2-1	15	CASNRGEGWYNEQFF
TRBV18	.	TRBJ2-1	13	CASSRLSGDEQFF
TRBV19	.	TRBJ2-7	13	CASSMGRGVEQYF
TRBV6-5	.	TRBJ2-1	16	CASSSPRTGRGNEQFF
TRBV11-2	.	TRBJ2-7	12	CASSLHGYEQYF
TRBV4-1	.	TRBJ2-1	14	CASSAERGWNEQFF
TRBV5-1	.	TRBJ1-2	14	CASSVDRGAYGYTF
TRBV10-2	once	.	13	CASSTGTGNEQYF
TRBV18	.	TRBJ1-5	14	CASSPPEGRQPQHF
TRBV18	.	TRBJ2-7	14	CASSPLAGRNEQYF
TRBV5-4	.	TRBJ2-7	14	CASSLAGQAYEQYF
TRBV6-5	.	TRBJ1-4	15	CASSYSSGTGEKLFF
TRBV5-4	few	TRBJ2-7	13	CASSLGQSYEQYF
TRBV28	.	TRBJ2-5	14	CASSRSGAQETQYF
TRBV7-9	.	TRBJ1-4	15	CSSSPRQGDNEKLFF
TRBV7-6	.	TRBJ2-1	13	CASSYRVSSEQFF
TRBV5-6	.	.	13	CASSPDRSYEQYF
TRBV2	once	TRBJ2-7	13	CASRGTGVFEQYF
TRBV18	once	TRBJ2-3	15	CASSPPSKHTDTQYF
TRBV27	.	TRBJ2-1	14	CASKFAANMNEQFF
TRBV5-1	.	TRBJ2-7	14	CASSLAGGAGEQYF
TRBV10-3	.	TRBJ1-2	12	CAISGANYGYTF
TRBV19	.	TRBJ1-5	12	CASTQGNQPQHF
TRBV10-2	.	TRBJ2-5	14	CATTGFTFQETQYF
TRBV5-1	.	TRBJ2-7	12	CASSLVAYEQYF